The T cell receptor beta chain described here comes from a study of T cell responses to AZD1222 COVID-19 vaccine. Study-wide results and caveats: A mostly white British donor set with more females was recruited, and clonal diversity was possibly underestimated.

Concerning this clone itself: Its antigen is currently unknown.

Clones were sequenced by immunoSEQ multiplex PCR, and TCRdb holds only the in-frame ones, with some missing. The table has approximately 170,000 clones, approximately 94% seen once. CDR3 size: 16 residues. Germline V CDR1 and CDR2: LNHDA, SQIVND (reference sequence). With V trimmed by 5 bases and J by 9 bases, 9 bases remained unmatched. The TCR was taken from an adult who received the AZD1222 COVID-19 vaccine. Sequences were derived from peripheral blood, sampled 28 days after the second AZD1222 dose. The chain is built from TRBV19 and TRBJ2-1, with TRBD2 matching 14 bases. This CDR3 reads CASSRTGTSGRTEQFF. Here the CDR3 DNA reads TGTGCCAGTAGTCGGACCGGGACTAGCGGGAGAACTGAGCAGTTCTTC.